These 24 T cell receptor beta chains originate from one sample sequenced in a study of T cell changes during pregnancy in multiple sclerosis. The assay was immunoSEQ multiplex PCR, and TCRdb's table has in-frame clones only and misses some. The table has tens of thousands of clones, around 92% seen once; the top ten hold 0.4% to 0.5%. The material sequenced was CD4+ T cells from peripheral blood mononuclear cells, taken after pregnancy. Every receptor here comes from a female donor with multiple sclerosis, enrolled in a pregnancy study.

The chain couples TRBV19 to TRBJ1-2; TRBD1 is a possible D gene (6 bases). The CDR3 covers 13 residues. Per germline, CDR1 LNHDA and CDR2 SQIVND (reference sequence). V dropped 7 bases and J dropped 4 bases, with 13 bases sitting between them. The CDR3 loop is CASTKGGGYGYTF. CDR3 DNA sequence: TGTGCCAGTACGAAGGGAGGGGGCTATGGCTACACCTTC. The full variable domain, its missing parts supplied by reference TRBV19 and TRBJ1-2, is DGGITQSPKYLFRKEGQNVTLSCEQNLNHDAMYWYRQDPGQGLRLIYYSQIVNDFQKGDIAEGYSVSREKKESFPLTVTSAQKNPTAFYLCASTKGGGYGYTFGSGTRLTVV.

V gene TRBV6-1 combines with J gene TRBJ1-2, with TRBD1 matching over 12 bases. CDR1 and CDR2 from the germline V gene are MNHNS and SASEGT. The CDR3 contains 16 residues. V lost 4 bases, J lost 5 bases, and 8 bases stayed unmatched. The CDR3 DNA reads TGTGCCAGCAGTGGCCAGGGACAGGGGGCAGGGTATGGCTACACCTTC. Amino acids: CASSGQGQGAGYGYTF.

This clone was seen a few times. CDR3 DNA: TGTGCCAGCAGTCCCGGACAGGGGTATCAGCCCCAGCATTTT. Its protein is CASSPGQGYQPQHF. This chain uses TRBV2 with TRBJ1-5; 9 bases align to TRBD1. V gave up 5 bases and J gave up 5 bases; unmatched junction bases: 4. The CDR3 covers 14 residues. Per the germline V gene, CDR1 is SNHLY and CDR2 is FYNNEI.

As concerns this clone: This sample includes further DNA sequences coding for the same CDR3. This rearrangement joins TRBV19 to TRBJ1-1; D is possibly TRBD1 (6 bases). Trimming stripped 6 bases from V and 0 bases from J, with 11 bases between. The germline CDR1 and CDR2 sequences are LNHDA and SQIVND (reference sequence). The CDR3 loop spans 14 amino acids. The CDR3 bases are TGTGCCAGTAGGGACAGCAGCATGAACACTGAAGCTTTCTTT. This sequence encodes CASRDSSMNTEAFF.

This chain links TRBV30 with TRBJ1-6, with D uncertain. The germline gives CDR1 GTSNPN, CDR2 SVGIG (reference sequence). With 2 bases removed from V and 4 bases from J, the gap between germline ends came to 6 bases. The CDR3 has 13 residues. DNA of the CDR3: TGTGCCTGGAGTTCACAGTATAATTCACCCCTCCACTTT. This gives the protein CAWSSQYNSPLHF.

The gene calls are TRBV19 and TRBJ2-2; 7 positions agree with TRBD2. This CDR3 is 14 amino acids long. V trimming: 3 bases; J trimming: 5 bases; junction bases outside the gene matches: 3. Per the germline V gene, CDR1 is LNHDA and CDR2 is SQIVND (reference sequence). The CDR3 sequence: CASSIGRGTGELFF. In DNA form, the CDR3 reads TGTGCCAGTAGTATTGGGCGGGGGACCGGGGAGCTGTTTTTT.

The genes are TRBV9 and TRBJ1-1; possible D gene TRBD1, 6 bases. Germline assignment: CDR1 SGDLS and CDR2 YYNGEE. This CDR3 contains 13 residues. V shed 3 bases and J shed 3 bases, with 9 bases lying between them. The CDR3 spells CASSDRVDTEAFF. In DNA form, the CDR3 reads TGTGCCAGCAGCGACAGGGTGGACACTGAAGCTTTCTTT.

A single count supports this clone. The rearrangement links TRBV5-1 to TRBJ2-4, with 10 positions matching TRBD1. CDR1 and CDR2 (germline): SGHRS, YFSETQ. V shed 3 bases, J shed 8 bases, and the junction held 8 bases outside the gene matches. CDR3 length: 15 amino acids. The CDR3 region has the DNA TGCGCCAGCAGCTCGGGGACAGGGGTGATGGACATTCAGTACTTC. Protein product: CASSSGTGVMDIQYF.

The chain has TRBV5-1 and TRBJ2-3, with D possibly TRBD2 on 5 matching bases. Germline CDR1 reads SGHRS; CDR2 reads YFSETQ. The CDR3 covers 16 residues. V lost 5 bases to trimming and J lost 1 base, with 17 bases between them. CDR3 nucleotide sequence: TGCGCCAGCAGTTTGACGTCGCTAGCCGGCACAGATACGCAGTATTTT. This sequence encodes CASSLTSLAGTDTQYF.

The gene calls are TRBV18 and TRBJ1-2, with TRBD1 as a possible D gene (6 bases). V gave up 6 bases and J gave up 7 bases, with 18 bases separating them. The CDR3 loop spans 14 amino acids. CDR1 and CDR2 from the germline V gene are KGHSH and LQKENI. The CDR3 protein is CASSPPANRVGYTF. CDR3 sequence (DNA): TGTGCCAGCTCGCCCCCAGCCAACAGGGTTGGCTACACCTTC.

The V gene is TRBV7-2, the J gene TRBJ2-3, with TRBD2 matching over 7 bases. Germline-derived CDR1 and CDR2 are SGHTA and FQGNSA. The trim removed 4 bases at V and 4 bases at J, leaving 5 bases unmatched. CDR3 length equals 14 residues. CDR3 sequence (DNA): TGTGCCAGCAGCTCGGGACTATCAGCAGATACGCAGTATTTT. This translates into CASSSGLSADTQYF.

The V and J genes are TRBV2 and TRBJ2-5; D might be TRBD2 (6 bases). Germline CDR1 SNHLY, CDR2 FYNNEI. Trimming shortened V by 8 bases and J by 5 bases, and 18 bases separated the two germline ends. CDR3 length equals 14 residues. For the CDR3, the DNA is TGTGCCAGCTCCTCTGAGGGGAGGTCCGAGACCCAGTACTTC. It codes for CASSSEGRSETQYF.

This chain links TRBV2 with TRBJ2-7, with TRBD1 identical over 8 bases. Trimming at V came to 6 bases and at J to 3 bases, leaving 7 bases not matched to a gene. Germline lookup yields CDR1 SNHLY and CDR2 FYNNEI. This CDR3 is built from 14 residues. The CDR3 sequence: CASSGQGGDYEQYF. As DNA, the CDR3 is TGTGCCAGCAGCGGACAGGGCGGTGACTACGAGCAGTACTTC.

V and J are TRBV10-1 and TRBJ2-1; weak D call: TRBD2 (5 bases). Germline CDR1 reads WNHNN; CDR2 reads SYGVQD (reference sequence). This CDR3 is built from 12 residues. The ends were cut back, 4 bases at V and 6 bases at J, with 7 bases in the middle. In DNA form, the CDR3 reads TGCGCCAGCAGTGCCGGGATCAATGAGCAGTTCTTC. Protein product: CASSAGINEQFF.

The CDR3 DNA is TGTGCCAGCAGTTCTTCAGCGTATTCACCCCTCCACTTT. It yields the protein CASSSSAYSPLHF. The V call is TRBV28, the J call TRBJ1-6; no definite D call. The CDR3 sequence is 13 residues long. Trimming pared 4 bases from V and 8 bases from J, leaving 9 bases between. CDR1 is MDHEN and CDR2 is SYDVKM in the germline V gene.

The CDR3 DNA reads as TGTGCCTGGAAAGGCGGGCTAGCGGCCCAGTACTTC. It translates to CAWKGGLAAQYF. This chain joins TRBV30 and TRBJ2-5, with TRBD2 identical over 7 bases. The CDR3 has 12 residues. The V gene end was trimmed by 4 bases and the J gene end by 9 bases; junction bases not matched to a gene: 8. Germline assignment: CDR1 GTSNPN and CDR2 SVGIG (reference sequence). The variable domain in full, with the rest retrieved from reference TRBV30 and TRBJ2-5, is SQTIHQWPATLVQPVGSPLSLECTVEGTSNPNLYWYRQAAGRGLQLLFYSVGIGQISSEVPQNLSASRPQDRQFILSSKKLLLSDSGFYLCAWKGGLAAQYFGPGTRLLVL.

This clone has more than one count but fewer than ten. V is TRBV2 and J is TRBJ1-1, with D possibly matching TRBD1 (6 bases). The germline V gene has CDR1 SNHLY and CDR2 FYNNEI. Trimming took 3 bases from V and 6 from J, leaving 20 bases between them. The CDR3 length is 16 residues. CDR3 nucleotides: TGTGCCAGCAGTGACTCCCGGGACACAATAACTCCTGAAGCTTTCTTT. It specifies CASSDSRDTITPEAFF.

The chain is built from TRBV7-2 and TRBJ2-2; D gene ambiguous. The CDR3 contains 14 residues. The germline V gene encodes CDR1 SGHTA and CDR2 FQGNSA. V was shortened by 2 bases and J by 2 bases, with 6 bases between the two germline ends. This chain's CDR3 is CASSLMLNTGELFF. As DNA, the CDR3 is TGTGCCAGCAGCTTAATGTTAAACACCGGGGAGCTGTTTTTT.

The rearrangement uses TRBV6-6 and TRBJ2-5; D gene ambiguous. This CDR3 spans 14 amino acids. The ends were cut back, 1 base at V and 3 bases at J, with 9 bases in the middle. Germline V gene sequence: CDR1 MNHNY, CDR2 SVGAGI (reference sequence). The chain's CDR3 is CASSYFSTEETQYF. CDR3 bases: TGTGCCAGCAGTTACTTTTCCACAGAAGAGACCCAGTACTTC.

The J gene is TRBJ1-1, the V gene TRBV5-4, with unresolved D. The V gene's germline CDR1 is SGHNT and CDR2 YYREEE (reference sequence). The CDR3 totals 14 residues. The V end lost 0 bases, the J end lost 6 bases, and 12 bases lay between the germline ends. The CDR3 sequence is CASSLAGGTPEAFF. The CDR3, as DNA: TGTGCCAGCAGCTTGGCCGGAGGTACCCCTGAAGCTTTCTTT.

The rearrangement joins TRBV10-3 to TRBJ2-5, with TRBD1 as a possible D gene (7 bases). Germline CDR1 reads ENHRY; CDR2 reads SYGVKD. V gave up 10 bases and J gave up 2 bases, with 20 bases separating them. The CDR3 is 15 residues long. CDR3 region: CATTRTGGGQETQYF. The CDR3 DNA reads TGTGCCACCACAAGGACAGGAGGGGGACAAGAGACCCAGTACTTC.

The rearrangement links TRBV6-4 to TRBJ1-2; D is unclear. Germline V gene sequence: CDR1 MRHNA, CDR2 SNTAGT. The V gene lost 2 bases and the J gene lost 6 bases, with 7 bases spanning the gap. The CDR3 has 12 residues. The CDR3 protein is CASSDGQDGYTF. For the CDR3, the DNA is TGTGCCAGCAGTGACGGGCAGGATGGCTACACCTTC.

The chain uses TRBV6-1 and TRBJ2-3, with D tentatively TRBD2 (5 bases). CDR3 length: 18 amino acids. Germline V lookup: CDR1 MNHNS, CDR2 SASEGT. The V end was cut by 3 bases, the J end by 5 bases, with 24 bases between. Written as DNA, the CDR3 is TGTGCCAGCAGTGATGAGGTCGTAAATATCGGGAAGAGAGATACGCAGTATTTT. Translating it yields CASSDEVVNIGKRDTQYF.

The chain carries TRBV18 and TRBJ2-2, with a tentative D call TRBD2 (5 bases). The CDR3 length is 16 residues. Trimming stripped 4 bases from V and 2 bases from J, with 14 bases between. CDR1 KGHSH and CDR2 LQKENI come from the germline V gene. CDR3 nucleotides: TGTGCCAGCTCACGGGTTTCCGGGATCAACACCGGGGAGCTGTTTTTT. Translation gives CASSRVSGINTGELFF.